The clone carrying this T cell receptor (beta chain) was recorded many times. Amplification of TCR beta CDR3 regions used RNA transcripts. Second-round multiplex PCR came after first-round RT-PCR with HTBI primers. Using its own MiXCR run on the multiplex PCR reads, TCRdb lists one record per CDR3 protein. The repertoire has 600,000 to 650,000 distinct CDR3 sequences, 22% of them found once; the top ten carry around 6.5%. This record comes from a study of Graves' ophthalmopathy and Graves' hyperthyroidism. Study information: Peripheral blood was gathered at the point of initial diagnosis, before any treatment started.

Deletions cut 5 bases from V and 9 bases from J, with 13 bases between. The CDR3 totals 12 residues. Hyperthyroidism qualified as stable when ophthalmopathy did not develop within 18 months of follow-up. Patients with other autoimmune diseases, uncontrolled infections, pregnancy or lactation were excluded. A roughly 9.3 ml volume of fresh peripheral blood provided the PBMCs. Source material: peripheral blood. This receptor was obtained from a woman under 30 with stable Graves' hyperthyroidism. Some clones in this sample may be carry-over from other donors' samples. The V gene is TRBV12-3 or TRBV12-4, the J gene TRBJ2-5; possibly TRBD2 for D (6 bases). CDR3 sequence reads: CASSTTGGAQYF. Written as DNA, the CDR3 is TGTGCCAGCAGTACTACCGGCGGGGCCCAGTACTTC.